The 25 T cell receptor beta chains presented below share a single source sample, sequenced in a study of CD4 T cells in relation to SARS-CoV-2 and coronaviruses. Libraries were prepared by immunoSEQ multiplex PCR; TCRdb keeps only in-frame clonotypes and omits some of them. The sample lists around 26,000 clones, around 78% occurring once. The unexposed donors gave CD4+ T cells in about 2011-2018, prior to COVID-19. After approximately 10 days of culture, CD4+ T cells were isolated. Antigen specificity for these receptors is unknown. Sequenced material: CD4+ T cells from PBMCs, cultured in vitro. The receptors originated from a human donor in good health.

V usage is TRBV19 and J usage is TRBJ2-3, with D unclear. Germline loops: CDR1 LNHDA, CDR2 SQIVND (reference sequence). Trimming took off 3 bases at V and 4 bases at J, with 8 bases between the two ends. The CDR3 length is 13 residues. The CDR3 here is CASSIGLSDTQYF. The CDR3 DNA is TGTGCCAGTAGTATCGGGTTATCAGATACGCAGTATTTT.

The J gene is TRBJ2-7, the V gene TRBV5-1; D is possibly TRBD1 or TRBD2 (5 bases each). Trimming left V 5 bases short and J 2 bases short, with 14 bases between. The CDR3 is 14 amino acids. CDR1 SGHRS and CDR2 YFSETQ come from the germline V gene. The CDR3 loop is CASSVVGTPYEQYF. DNA for the CDR3: TGCGCCAGCAGTGTAGTTGGGACCCCCTACGAGCAGTACTTC.

The V call is TRBV6-5, the J call TRBJ1-1, with TRBD1 matching over 7 bases. This CDR3 has 13 residues. The V gene end was trimmed by 6 bases and the J gene end by 3 bases; junction bases not matched to a gene: 4. Germline CDR1 is MNHEY and CDR2 is SVGAGI. The CDR3 DNA is TGTGCCAGCAGCCGTGACAGGGACACTGAAGCTTTCTTT. Its protein product is CASSRDRDTEAFF.

The V call is TRBV7-3, the J call TRBJ2-3, with 7 bases matching TRBD2. This CDR3 comprises 14 residues. The germline V gene has CDR1 SGHTA and CDR2 FQGTGA. V shed 5 bases, J shed 2 bases, and the junction held 4 bases outside the gene matches. The CDR3 DNA reads TGTGCCAGCAGCCGAACTAGCGACACAGATACGCAGTATTTT. This gives the protein CASSRTSDTDTQYF.

The rearrangement uses TRBV2 and TRBJ2-5; 10 bases agree with TRBD2. CDR1 is SNHLY and CDR2 is FYNNEI in the germline V gene. Unmatched junction bases numbered 7, after V lost 6 bases and J lost 3 bases. The CDR3 extends over 15 amino acids. The CDR3 is CASRPIGLAEETQYF. The CDR3 DNA reads as TGTGCCAGCAGGCCGATAGGACTAGCGGAAGAGACCCAGTACTTC.

The V and J genes are TRBV6-5 and TRBJ1-6; TRBD1 matches at 9 bases. V was pared by 4 bases and J by 7 bases, with 8 bases of the junction left unmatched. This CDR3 has 16 residues. Germline V gene data show CDR1 as MNHEY and CDR2 as SVGAGI. CDR3 loop: CASSFTGTGTNSPLHF. The CDR3 nucleotides read TGTGCCAGCAGTTTTACCGGGACAGGGACCAATTCACCCCTCCACTTT.

The V gene is TRBV9, the J gene TRBJ2-3, with D possibly being TRBD2 (5 bases). Per the germline V gene, CDR1 is SGDLS and CDR2 is YYNGEE. The ends were cut back, 3 bases at V and 2 bases at J, with 19 bases in the middle. The CDR3 has 17 residues. The CDR3 sequence is CASSAHPRGLVTDTQYF. The CDR3 DNA reads as TGTGCCAGCAGCGCCCACCCTAGAGGGCTAGTCACAGATACGCAGTATTTT.

The J gene is TRBJ2-3, the V gene TRBV19; 8 bases line up with TRBD1. This CDR3 is built from 16 residues. Germline CDR1 is LNHDA and CDR2 is SQIVND (reference sequence). V lost 2 bases and J lost 4; bases outside the gene matches: 8. CDR3 in amino acids: CASSIFETGVADTQYF. In DNA form, the CDR3 reads TGTGCCAGTAGTATATTCGAGACAGGGGTGGCAGATACGCAGTATTTT.

CDR3 DNA sequence: TGTGCCAGTAGTATGGGGGAGAATCAGCCCCAGCATTTT. Translation gives CASSMGENQPQHF. This chain joins TRBV19 and TRBJ1-5, with D perhaps matching TRBD1 (5 bases). V gave up 3 bases and J gave up 4 bases, with 7 bases separating them. CDR3 size: 13 residues. Germline CDR1 LNHDA, CDR2 SQIVND (reference sequence).

The V gene is TRBV2, the J gene TRBJ2-2; D possibly corresponds to TRBD2 (6 bases). Trimming left V 4 bases short and J 3 bases short, with 9 bases between. CDR3 length: 14 amino acids. Germline lookup yields CDR1 SNHLY and CDR2 FYNNEI. CDR3 bases: TGTGCCAGCAGTGTGCGGGACGACACCGGGGAGCTGTTTTTT. Translation: CASSVRDDTGELFF.

In regard to this clone: This sample includes further DNA sequences coding for the same CDR3. The V gene is TRBV12-3 or TRBV12-4, the J gene TRBJ2-1; D uncertain. There are 11 residues in the CDR3. V was cut by 5 bases and J by 8 bases, with 7 bases left in between. The CDR3 nucleotides read TGTGCCAGCAGTCTGGGCGATGAGCAGTTCTTC. Translated, it gives CASSLGDEQFF.

This chain uses TRBV9 with TRBJ2-3, with unresolved D. Trimming removed 0 bases from V and 0 bases from J, with 8 bases in between. There are 15 residues in the CDR3. Germline V CDR1 and CDR2: SGDLS, YYNGEE. Written as DNA, the CDR3 is TGTGCCAGCAGCGTAGGGGTCGGAAGCACAGATACGCAGTATTTT. It encodes CASSVGVGSTDTQYF.

The chain links TRBV9 to TRBJ1-4, with TRBD1 matching 7 bases. Germline loops: CDR1 SGDLS, CDR2 YYNGEE. The length of the CDR3 is 15 residues. Trimming took 3 bases from V and 4 from J; bases not matched to a gene: 6. The CDR3 loop reads CASSAGTVSNEKLFF. Written as DNA, the CDR3 is TGTGCCAGCAGCGCGGGGACAGTAAGTAATGAAAAACTGTTTTTT.

The CDR3 DNA reads TGCGCCAGCAGCACGGAGATCTCCTACAATGAGCAGTTCTTC. Amino acids: CASSTEISYNEQFF. The chain links TRBV5-1 to TRBJ2-1; D ambiguous. V gave up 4 bases and J gave up 0 bases, with 8 bases separating them. CDR1 SGHRS and CDR2 YFSETQ come from the germline V gene. The CDR3 length is 14 residues.

The rearrangement joins TRBV9 to TRBJ2-5; D perhaps matches TRBD1 (5 bases). V lost 0 bases and J 2 bases, leaving 14 bases between the germline ends. Germline V gene sequence: CDR1 SGDLS, CDR2 YYNGEE. The CDR3 is made up of 16 amino acids. CDR3 in amino acids: CASSVGGRAGQETQYF. The CDR3 DNA reads TGTGCCAGCAGCGTAGGAGGTCGGGCAGGGCAAGAGACCCAGTACTTC.

This chain joins TRBV4-2 and TRBJ1-1; 10 positions match TRBD1. Germline CDR1 is LGHNA and CDR2 is YNFKEQ. The V segment lost 3 bases and the J segment 3 bases; nucleotides outside the gene matches: 7. The CDR3 spans 16 residues. The CDR3 spells CASSQSNGQGDTEAFF. CDR3 nucleotides: TGTGCCAGCAGCCAGAGCAATGGACAGGGGGACACTGAAGCTTTCTTT.

This clone appeared a few times. V gene TRBV2 combines with J gene TRBJ1-6; TRBD1 matches 9 bases. The CDR3 is 14 residues long. The germline V gene encodes CDR1 SNHLY and CDR2 FYNNEI. Trimming cost V 4 bases and J 9 bases; bases outside gene matches: 4. CDR3 loop: CASSVGTGTSPLHF. The CDR3 DNA reads TGTGCCAGCAGTGTAGGGACAGGGACTTCACCCCTCCACTTT.

This clone occurred once. V is TRBV12-5 and J is TRBJ2-7, with D possibly matching TRBD2 (5 bases). In germline, CDR1 is LGHNT, CDR2 FRNRAP. The CDR3 runs 19 residues. V lost 1 base to trimming and J lost 4 bases, with 26 bases between them. This CDR3 is CASGLARQGLRFVGYEQYF. The CDR3 DNA follows: TGTGCTAGTGGTTTGGCCAGACAAGGACTGCGCTTTGTGGGATACGAGCAGTACTTC.

This clone has only a few counts. The chain uses TRBV5-1 and TRBJ1-5; 10 positions match TRBD1. The CDR3 is 16 residues long. The germline gives CDR1 SGHRS, CDR2 YFSETQ. J gave up 1 base and V 2 bases, and 3 bases lay outside the gene matches. CDR3 DNA: TGCGCCAGCAGCTTATGGGGACAGGGGAGCAATCAGCCCCAGCATTTT. As protein: CASSLWGQGSNQPQHF.

V and J are TRBV19 and TRBJ2-7; D is tentatively TRBD1 or TRBD2 (6 bases each). This CDR3 has 15 amino acids. V lost 4 bases to trimming and J lost 3 bases, with 16 bases between them. CDR1 is LNHDA and CDR2 is SQIVND in the germline V gene (reference sequence). DNA of the CDR3: TGTGCCAGTAGTACGATACAGGGACTCGGCTACGAGCAGTACTTC. Translated: CASSTIQGLGYEQYF.

The chain is built from TRBV4-1 and TRBJ2-7; TRBD2 aligns across 10 bases. CDR1 and CDR2 (germline): MGHRA, YSYEKL. The CDR3 is 15 residues long. Losses at the gene ends were 2 bases for V and 3 bases for J; bases not matched to a gene: 4. This CDR3 is CASSQPLAGVYEQYF. Written as DNA, the CDR3 is TGCGCCAGCAGCCAACCGCTAGCGGGAGTCTACGAGCAGTACTTC.

The rearrangement joins TRBV5-6 to TRBJ2-5; TRBD2 might be the D (6 bases). Germline CDR1 is SGHDT and CDR2 is YYEEEE. V was trimmed by 6 bases and J by 4 bases, leaving 16 bases between them. The CDR3 sequence is 14 residues long. Here the CDR3 DNA reads TGTGCCAGCACCCCCCCGGGAGTCCCAGAGACCCAGTACTTC. This gives the protein CASTPPGVPETQYF.

The chain has TRBV7-8 and TRBJ2-3, with a possible D match to TRBD2 (5 bases). V lost 5 bases and J lost 6, with 18 bases in between. The germline V gene encodes CDR1 SGHVS and CDR2 FQNEAQ. The CDR3 length is 15 residues. The CDR3 spells CASSRDARAVDTQYF. The CDR3 nucleotides are TGTGCCAGCAGCCGAGACGCGAGGGCGGTCGATACGCAGTATTTT. Together with reference TRBV7-8 and TRBJ2-3, the CDR3 gives the full variable domain: GAGVSQSPRYKVAKRGQDVALRCDPISGHVSLFWYQQALGQGPEFLTYFQNEAQLDKSGLPSDRFFAERPEGSVSTLKIQRTQQEDSAVYLCASSRDARAVDTQYFGPGTRLTVL.

V usage is TRBV5-8 and J usage is TRBJ2-3; 12 bases line up with TRBD2. The CDR3 has 16 amino acids. Germline V gives CDR1 SGHTS, CDR2 YDEGEE. The V and J ends lost 5 bases and 2 bases, in that order; junction bases with no gene match: 6. DNA of the CDR3: TGTGCCAGCAGTTTCGCTAGCGGGAGGGCCACAGATACGCAGTATTTT. It translates to CASSFASGRATDTQYF. Combining the CDR3 with reference TRBV5-8 and TRBJ2-3 gives the whole variable domain EAGVTQSPTHLIKTRGQQATLRCSPISGHTSVYWYQQALGLGLQFLLWYDEGEERNRGNFPPRFSGRQFPNYSSELNVNALELEDSALYLCASSFASGRATDTQYFGPGTRLTVL.

This chain connects TRBV28 to TRBJ1-1, with D perhaps matching TRBD1 (5 bases). The length of the CDR3 is 13 residues. Germline V CDR1 and CDR2: MDHEN, SYDVKM. Trimming stripped 5 bases from V and 2 bases from J, with 9 bases between. This CDR3 is CASSNRFNTEAFF. The CDR3 region has the DNA TGTGCCAGCAGTAACAGGTTCAACACTGAAGCTTTCTTT.